The source of this T cell receptor beta chain is a study of T cells expressing NK-cell markers. TCRdb reprocessed the 5' RACE reads, with one entry per CDR3 protein and no DNA. The table lists roughly 160,000 distinct CDR3 sequences. The receptor was isolated from a man aged 18-75 years in good health. Sample: blood T cells: a sorted CD56 or NKG2C T cell subset, CD4+ or CD8+ T cells, or bulk PBMC T cells (not recorded which).

This CDR3 is CASSAMDRADTQYF. This sequence joins TRBV2 and TRBJ2-3; with no DNA, the TCRdb D assignment of TRBD1 cannot be verified. This CDR3 has 14 residues. Germline values: CDR1 SNHLY, CDR2 FYNNEI.